This TCR beta chain comes out of a study of T-cell memory formation after mild COVID-19. Whole-study results and caveats: Contracting clones, day 15 to 85, had balanced CD4/CD8, and later expanders favored CD4+. Shrinking CD4+ clones resided mostly in CM and EM, and CD8+ ones in EMRA.

As regards this clonotype: The antigen is unknown.

The CDR3 length is 13 residues. The ends were cut back, 10 bases at V and 0 bases at J, with 10 bases in the middle. Germline CDR1 SGHTA, CDR2 FQGNSA. A single record per CDR3 protein comes from TCRdb applying MiXCR to the 5' RACE reads. The data contain 110,000 or so distinct CDR3 sequences, over 20% of them singletons. This sequence joins TRBV7-2 and TRBJ2-1; the D gene is possibly TRBD2 (6 bases). The clonotype originates from a man in his late teens or twenties who had mild COVID-19 (a few samples of this study predate the infection). Cell type and time point are not known. Sequencing was done on a sample of PBMCs or a T cell subset sorted from them (not recorded which). CDR3 residues: CATTGSSYNEQFF. In DNA, the CDR3 is TGTGCCACCACCGGGAGCTCCTACAATGAGCAGTTCTTC.